The 27 T cell receptor beta chains below all came from one sample that was sequenced in a study of blood T cells in healthy people across ages. Then a second PCR, running about 6 to 12 cycles, was carried out with a sample-barcoded 5' primer and a J-beta primer mix. Each CDR3 protein gets one entry after TCRdb re-called the 5' RACE reads with MiXCR. The table lists around 780,000 distinct CDR3 sequences, roughly 26% of them singletons. The sample was also linked to a second study, of T cells of mothers and their children.

The specimen sequenced was blood. All receptors come from a boy between 10 and 17 years old in good health.

This clonotype has just a few counts. The chain links TRBV7-6 to TRBJ2-5, with D possibly matching TRBD2 (6 bases). The CDR3 is 16 amino acids. The germline V gene encodes CDR1 SGHVS and CDR2 FNYEAQ. V was cut by 4 bases and J by 0 bases, with 15 bases left in between. The CDR3 coding sequence is TGTGCCAGCAGCTGGGGGGTCCTTACCCACCAAGAGACCCAGTACTTC. It yields the protein CASSWGVLTHQETQYF.

This chain links TRBV20-1 with TRBJ2-5; D is unresolved. The germline V gene encodes CDR1 DFQATT and CDR2 SNEGSKA (reference sequence). V lost 6 bases and J 2 bases, leaving 4 bases between the germline ends. CDR3 length equals 10 residues. CDR3 region: CSAQQETQYF. In DNA form, the CDR3 reads TGCAGTGCGCAGCAAGAGACCCAGTACTTC.

This clonotype was observed a handful of times. The CDR3 region is CASSLDGQSNEKLFF. The CDR3, as DNA: TGTGCCAGCAGTTTAGATGGACAATCTAATGAAAAACTGTTTTTT. V is TRBV12-3 or TRBV12-4 and J is TRBJ1-4, with a possible D match to TRBD1 (5 bases). The V gene lost 1 base and the J gene lost 3 bases, with 9 bases spanning the gap. The CDR3 length is 15 residues.

This clonotype came up a few times. The J gene is TRBJ1-4, the V gene TRBV5-1; D remains ambiguous. This CDR3 is built from 14 residues. V was pared by 0 bases and J by 3 bases, with 6 bases between. Germline V gene data show CDR1 as SGHRS and CDR2 as YFSETQ. This CDR3 is CASSLDGANEKLFF. The CDR3 bases are TGCGCCAGCAGCTTGGACGGAGCTAATGAAAAACTGTTTTTT.

This clonotype has just a few counts. The J gene is TRBJ2-5, the V gene TRBV5-1; tentative D call: TRBD2 (6 bases). Germline V CDR1 and CDR2: SGHRS, YFSETQ. Trimming shortened V by 4 bases and J by 3 bases, and 19 bases separated the two germline ends. The length of the CDR3 is 16 residues. CDR3 protein: CASSTGTARTKETQYF. The CDR3 DNA reads as TGCGCCAGCAGCACCGGGACTGCGAGAACCAAAGAGACCCAGTACTTC.

V is TRBV18 and J is TRBJ2-7, with 10 bases that match TRBD2. The germline V gene encodes CDR1 KGHSH and CDR2 LQKENI. The CDR3 has 16 residues. After removal of 6 bases from V and 1 base from J, the junction contained 9 bases not matched to a gene. The CDR3 region has the DNA TGTGCCAGCTCCCTAGGCCAGCGGGGGGGGTCCTACGAGCAGTACTTC. Its protein product is CASSLGQRGGSYEQYF.

The chain combines TRBV12-3 or TRBV12-4 with TRBJ2-5, with TRBD1 matching over 7 bases. The CDR3 has 14 amino acids. V was clipped by 2 bases and J by 11 bases; unmatched bases: 11. The DNA for the CDR3 is TGTGCCAGCAGTTTACCCCTCAGGGGGTGGGAGCAGTACTTC. Protein: CASSLPLRGWEQYF.

The chain employs TRBV10-3 and TRBJ1-4; tentative D call: TRBD1 (5 bases). This CDR3 region has 16 residues. Germline V gene data show CDR1 as ENHRY and CDR2 as SYGVKD. The V and J ends lost 6 bases and 4 bases respectively, with 18 bases between them. CDR3: CAISAAEGINNEKLFF. The CDR3 DNA reads as TGTGCCATCAGCGCGGCAGAGGGGATTAATAATGAAAAACTGTTTTTT.

This sequence joins TRBV7-9 and TRBJ1-4, with D perhaps matching TRBD1 (5 bases). The CDR3 sequence is 14 residues long. Deletions cut 5 bases from V and 7 bases from J, with 14 bases between. Germline lookup yields CDR1 SEHNR and CDR2 FQNEAQ (reference sequence). This chain's CDR3 is CASSDAREGEKLFF. CDR3 DNA: TGTGCCAGCAGCGACGCCAGGGAAGGTGAAAAACTGTTTTTT.

This clonotype occurred a few times. V usage is TRBV6-1 and J usage is TRBJ2-5, with 9 bases lining up with TRBD1. CDR3 length equals 15 residues. V dropped 6 bases and J dropped 3; count of bases not matched to a gene: 8. Germline CDR1 and CDR2: MNHNS and SASEGT. The CDR3 bases are TGTGCCAGCAGAAAGCCGGGACAGGGAAAAGAGACCCAGTACTTC. Protein: CASRKPGQGKETQYF.

V usage is TRBV20-1 and J usage is TRBJ2-5; 7 nucleotides align to TRBD2. The J call is in doubt because the DNA end fits TRBJ2-1 better. The length of the CDR3 is 15 residues. CDR1 and CDR2 from the germline V gene are DFQATT and SNEGSKA (reference sequence). The CDR3 spells CSAPSRGYRYNEQFF. The DNA of the CDR3 is TGCAGTGCTCCCTCGCGGGGGTACCGATACAATGAGCAGTTCTTC.

V gene TRBV12-3 or TRBV12-4 combines with J gene TRBJ2-1; 8 positions agree with TRBD1. The V and J ends lost 3 bases and 0 bases, in that order; junction bases with no gene match: 7. The CDR3 has 17 residues. DNA of the CDR3: TGTGCCAGCAGTTTGGGCGGGACAGGTTCCTCCTACAATGAGCAGTTCTTC. Residues: CASSLGGTGSSYNEQFF.

This clonotype was seen more than once but under ten times. The chain links TRBV29-1 to TRBJ2-7, with TRBD1 matching 9 bases. The V segment lost 8 bases and the J segment 5 bases; nucleotides outside the gene matches: 4. The CDR3 consists of 11 residues. From germline, CDR1 is SQVTM and CDR2 ANQGSEA. The CDR3 is CSTGQGNEQYF. CDR3 DNA: TGCAGCACCGGACAGGGGAACGAGCAGTACTTC.

J is TRBJ1-2 and V is TRBV11-2; a weak D match, TRBD1 (6 bases). CDR1 is SGHAT and CDR2 is FQNNGV in the germline V gene. The CDR3 is 14 amino acids. Trimming took off 2 bases at V and 8 bases at J, with 15 bases between the two ends. The CDR3 reads CASSLKGDFSGYTF. CDR3 DNA sequence: TGTGCCAGCAGCTTAAAGGGGGATTTTTCGGGCTACACCTTC. Drawing the rest from reference TRBV11-2 and TRBJ1-2, the complete variable domain is EAGVAQSPRYKIIEKRQSVAFWCNPISGHATLYWYQQILGQGPKLLIQFQNNGVVDDSQLPKDRFSAERLKGVDSTLKIQPAKLEDSAVYLCASSLKGDFSGYTFGSGTRLTVV.

Only a few counts were recorded for this clonotype. The V call is TRBV9, the J call TRBJ2-6; D gene ambiguous. CDR1 and CDR2 from the germline V gene are SGDLS and YYNGEE. The CDR3 is 15 amino acids. The V end was cut by 0 bases, the J end by 2 bases, with 6 bases between. The CDR3 nucleotides read TGTGCCAGCAGCGTAGTCGCAGCTGGGGCCAACGTCCTGACTTTC. It encodes CASSVVAAGANVLTF.

This clonotype came up a few times. V and J are TRBV12-3 or TRBV12-4 and TRBJ2-5; 8 positions agree with TRBD2. This CDR3 comprises 18 residues. V dropped 0 bases and J dropped 1; count of bases not matched to a gene: 10. As DNA, the CDR3 is TGTGCCAGCAGTTTAGCCGCGGGGGCGGGGGGCTCCCAAGAGACCCAGTACTTC. It yields the protein CASSLAAGAGGSQETQYF.

This clonotype appeared a single time. This chain links TRBV18 with TRBJ2-5; D is perhaps TRBD2 (6 bases). The J call may be faulty, since TRBJ2-7 better matches the DNA end. CDR1 is KGHSH, CDR2 LQKENI, per germline. The CDR3 has 15 amino acids. CDR3 DNA sequence: TGTGCCAGCTCACCGGGACTCCCCGGGGGAAACGAGCAGTACTTC. Protein: CASSPGLPGGNEQYF.

The table lists this clonotype with a few counts. J is TRBJ2-3 and V is TRBV6-6, with D possibly called TRBD1 or TRBD2 (5 bases each). This CDR3 has 12 amino acids. The V end lost 1 base, the J end lost 6 bases, and 5 bases lay between the germline ends. Germline V gene data show CDR1 as MNHNY and CDR2 as SVGAGI (reference sequence). The CDR3 here is CASSYWGDTQYF. The CDR3 nucleotides read TGTGCCAGCAGTTACTGGGGGGATACGCAGTATTTT.

The chain recombines TRBV12-3 or TRBV12-4 with TRBJ1-6; D is unresolved. This CDR3 is 15 amino acids long. The V and J ends lost 5 bases and 5 bases respectively, with 13 bases between them. The CDR3 loop is CASSPLGGDNSPLHF. CDR3 bases: TGTGCCAGCAGTCCACTTGGAGGAGATAATTCACCCCTCCACTTT.

This clonotype came up a few times. The CDR3 loop is CASSLATGSVRNTGELFF. The CDR3 nucleotides read TGTGCCAGCAGTTTAGCGACAGGGTCGGTACGAAACACCGGGGAGCTGTTTTTT. The V gene is TRBV12-3 or TRBV12-4, the J gene TRBJ2-2; 7 bases align to TRBD1. Trimming took 0 bases from V and 2 from J; bases not matched to a gene: 9. The length of the CDR3 is 18 residues.

This chain uses TRBV20-1 with TRBJ2-2; 9 positions agree with TRBD2. J was trimmed by 6 bases and V by 6 bases; bases with no gene match: 8. This CDR3 contains 14 residues. Germline CDR1 DFQATT, CDR2 SNEGSKA (reference sequence). The CDR3 nucleotides read TGCAGTGCCCGTTGGCGGGGGGGTGCCGGGGAGCTGTTTTTT. Its translation: CSARWRGGAGELFF.

There are a few counts of this clonotype. V is TRBV10-2 and J is TRBJ2-4; the D gene is possibly TRBD1 (6 bases). There are 14 residues in the CDR3. Germline CDR1 and CDR2: WSHSY and SAAADI. The V end was cut by 6 bases, the J end by 1 base, with 10 bases between. CDR3 region: CASRPQGAKNIQYF. CDR3 coding DNA: TGCGCCAGCAGGCCTCAGGGGGCCAAAAACATTCAGTACTTC.

V and J are TRBV5-1 and TRBJ2-6, with 10 bases that match TRBD1. Germline lookup yields CDR1 SGHRS and CDR2 YFSETQ. With V trimmed by 4 bases and J by 3 bases, 7 bases remained unmatched. The CDR3 contains 17 residues. This CDR3 reads CASSQRTGGLGANVLTF. CDR3 in DNA: TGCGCCAGCAGCCAGAGGACAGGGGGGCTTGGGGCCAACGTCCTGACTTTC.

J is TRBJ2-1 and V is TRBV27, with D possibly matching TRBD1 (6 bases). V lost 0 bases and J lost 4, with 10 bases in between. The germline V gene encodes CDR1 MNHEY and CDR2 SMNVEV (reference sequence). The CDR3 length is 15 residues. The CDR3 is CASSLSSTGYNEQFF. CDR3 sequence (DNA): TGTGCCAGCAGTTTATCTAGCACAGGGTACAATGAGCAGTTCTTC.

This chain joins TRBV30 and TRBJ2-3; 10 nucleotides align to TRBD2. V was pared by 3 bases and J by 2 bases, with 2 bases of the junction left unmatched. In germline, CDR1 is GTSNPN, CDR2 SVGIG (reference sequence). The CDR3 sequence is 14 residues long. The CDR3 region is CAWSGLAVTDTQYF. DNA of the CDR3: TGTGCCTGGAGCGGACTAGCGGTCACAGATACGCAGTATTTT.

This chain links TRBV5-1 with TRBJ2-2, with D perhaps TRBD1 or TRBD2 (5 bases each). This CDR3 spans 15 amino acids. The germline V and J ends were trimmed by 0 bases and 3 bases, with 9 bases remaining between them. In germline, CDR1 is SGHRS, CDR2 YFSETQ. CDR3 nucleotide sequence: TGCGCCAGCAGCTTGGATGGGACCCACACCGGGGAGCTGTTTTTT. Residues: CASSLDGTHTGELFF.

This clonotype was found a few times. V gene TRBV4-1 combines with J gene TRBJ2-1; D gene ambiguous. The ends were cut back, 1 base at V and 0 bases at J, with 10 bases in the middle. The CDR3 extends over 16 amino acids. Looked up from germline, CDR1 is MGHRA and CDR2 is YSYEKL. Here the CDR3 DNA reads TGCGCCAGCAGCCAAGTGTACGGACCCTCCTACAATGAGCAGTTCTTC. Residues: CASSQVYGPSYNEQFF.